The clone carrying this T cell receptor (beta chain) has more than one count but fewer than ten. TCRdb's table, derived via immunoSEQ multiplex PCR, lists solely in-frame clones and lacks some. Among 100,000 to 150,000 clones listed, about nine tenths were seen once. From germline, CDR1 is MNHEY and CDR2 SVGAGI. V lost 10 bases and J lost 7; bases outside the gene matches: 7. The length of the CDR3 is 13 residues. This record belongs to a study of T cell responses to AZD1222 COVID-19 vaccine. This rearrangement joins TRBV6-5 to TRBJ1-6; TRBD1 matches 7 bases. Material: peripheral blood, obtained on day 0 of AZD1222 vaccination. This sequence originates from an adult in good health. The CDR3 DNA reads as TGTGCCATATCAGGGGGTGAAAATTCACCCCTCCACTTT. Its translation is CAISGGENSPLHF.